In this sample, the clone carrying this TCR beta chain turned up many times. With V trimmed by 5 bases and J by 5 bases, 16 bases remained unmatched. The CDR3 sequence is 17 residues long. Looked up from germline, CDR1 is SGHTA and CDR2 is FQGNSA. Template material for amplifying TCR beta CDR3 regions consisted of RNA transcripts. First-round RT-PCR of the TCR CDR3 relied on the HTBI primer set. MiXCR, run by TCRdb on the multiplex PCR reads, gives a single entry per CDR3 protein. The sample holds about 600,000 distinct CDR3 sequences; around 14% are singletons and the top ten take roughly 7.1%. The source of the sample is a study of T cells in Graves' hyperthyroidism and ophthalmopathy.

The origin of this receptor is a woman between 18 and 30 years old with Graves' ophthalmopathy. The sequenced material came from blood. This sequence joins TRBV7-2 and TRBJ2-7; TRBD2 matches 9 bases. Here the CDR3 reads CASSPGFARLAVHEQYF. The CDR3 region has the DNA TGTGCCAGCAGCCCTGGTTTCGCCCGACTAGCGGTCCACGAGCAGTACTTC.